Listed below are T cell receptor beta chains from one sample, sequenced in a study of T cells in Graves' hyperthyroidism and ophthalmopathy. Using its own MiXCR run on the multiplex PCR reads, TCRdb lists one record per CDR3 protein. The sample lists more than 250,000 distinct CDR3 sequences, about 16% occurring once. Sequenced input: blood. These receptors were collected from a woman aged 50 to 60 with Graves' hyperthyroidism that later progressed to Graves' ophthalmopathy. The CDR3 runs from the conserved cysteine through the conserved F or W. Each record gives: V gene, J gene, D gene, clone size, CDR3 DNA, CDR3 protein. A D gene is named only where the DNA matches it firmly. The size field is filled for only some rows; it gives once, few, many or a size class.

>TRBV19|TRBJ2-3|TRBD2|.
TGTGCCAGTAGTCGGCAGGGGAATAGCGGGAGGTCAAGCACAGATACGCAGTATTTT
CASSRQGNSGRSSTDTQYF
>TRBV20-1|TRBJ2-3|.|many
TGCAGTGCCATTCGTCCGACAGGAGGAGAAAATACGCAGTATTTT
CSAIRPTGGENTQYF
>TRBV20-1|TRBJ1-6|TRBD1|.
TGCAGTGCCCGGACAGGGGGATCTGCCCCTTTCGATAATTCACCCCTCCACTTT
CSARTGGSAPFDNSPLHF
>TRBV30|TRBJ2-1|TRBD2|many
TGTGCCTGGACCCTAGCGGGAGGCGGTGAGCAGTTCTTC
CAWTLAGGGEQFF
>TRBV20-1|TRBJ2-6|.|.
TGCAGTGCTTTCCAAGGGTCAGGGGCCAACGTCCTGACTTTC
CSAFQGSGANVLTF
>TRBV7-7|TRBJ2-2|TRBD1|few
TGTGCTAGCAGCTTCGGGACAGATTTTTCCGGGGAGCTGTTTTTT
CASSFGTDFSGELFF
>TRBV3-1|TRBJ1-2|.|.
TGTGCCAGCGAAGGAGAGGACTATGGCTACACCTTC
CASEGEDYGYTF
>TRBV6-1|TRBJ2-7|.|few
TGTGCCAGCAGTCGCCTGGGGGGCGGAGCCTACGAGCAGTACTTC
CASSRLGGGAYEQYF
>TRBV27|TRBJ2-1|TRBD2|many
TGTGCCAGCAGTTTGGCGGGAGGGCGAATCTACAATGAGCAGTTCTTC
CASSLAGGRIYNEQFF
>TRBV29-1|TRBJ2-1|TRBD2|many
TGCAGCGTTGACAAGACGGGAGGGCCGAATGAGCAGTTCTTC
CSVDKTGGPNEQFF
>TRBV18|TRBJ1-2|.|.
TGTGCCAGCTCACCTACTGAGGATGCGGGCCCCGTCTATGGCTACACCTTC
CASSPTEDAGPVYGYTF
>TRBV6-2/TRBV6-3|TRBJ1-1|.|.
TGTGCCAGCAGCCGCGGGAACGCTGAAGCTTTCTTT
CASSRGNAEAFF
>TRBV20-1|TRBJ2-2|.|many
TGCAGTGCGCACACTAGCTTCACCGGGGAGCTGTTTTTT
CSAHTSFTGELFF
>TRBV27|TRBJ1-5|.|many
TGTGCCAGCAGTCCCACCCGTGGACAGAGAGATCAGCCCCAGCATTTT
CASSPTRGQRDQPQHF
>TRBV11-2|TRBJ2-7|TRBD2|.
TGTGCCAGCAGCAGGTCCGGGACTAGCGGGACCTACGAGCAGTACTTC
CASSRSGTSGTYEQYF
>TRBV27|TRBJ2-1|.|many
TGTGCCAGCAGTGACAGTACGCCCTACAATGAGCAGTTCTTC
CASSDSTPYNEQFF
>TRBV19|TRBJ2-1|.|few
TGTGCCAGTAGTCCAACAGGAATTGAGCAGTTCTTC
CASSPTGIEQFF
>TRBV5-1|TRBJ1-2|.|.
TGCGCCAGCAGCCATAACCCCCCTTATGGCTACACCTTC
CASSHNPPYGYTF
>TRBV28|TRBJ2-3|TRBD2|many
TGTGCCAGCACCCCAGCGGGAGGCACAGATACGCAGTATTTT
CASTPAGGTDTQYF
>TRBV19|TRBJ2-1|.|many
TGTGCCAGTAGTATTTCCTACAATGAGCAGTTCTTC
CASSISYNEQFF
>TRBV19|TRBJ2-6|.|.
TGTGCCACTTCAGAGAACTCTGGGGCCAACGTCCTGACTTTC
CATSENSGANVLTF
>TRBV28|TRBJ1-2|.|many
TGTGCCATCGGAAGGGACGGTTCCTACACCTTC
CAIGRDGSYTF
>TRBV29-1|TRBJ1-5|.|many
TGCAGCGTTAGGGGGGAAGTGGACCAGCCCCAGCATTTT
CSVRGEVDQPQHF
>TRBV2|TRBJ2-2|TRBD2|.
TGTGCCACCGTCTCTGCTAGCGGGAGGGGTGGTGGGCTGTTTTTT
CATVSASGRGGGLFF
>TRBV7-3|TRBJ1-6|.|many
TGTGCCAGCAGCTTCAATAGGCTGGGCTCACCCCTCCACTTT
CASSFNRLGSPLHF
>TRBV28|TRBJ1-3|.|many
TGTGCCAGCAGTCCACCGGATGCGTTTGACACCATATATTTT
CASSPPDAFDTIYF
>TRBV16|TRBJ2-1|.|.
TGTGCCAGCAGCCAAGATCCAGCCGAACCTCCATCAAGGTCCGGGCTAAGGTTCTTC
CASSQDPAEPPSRSGLRFF
>TRBV28|TRBJ2-5|.|many
TGTGCCAGCAGCTCTCCGGGATCGAAGGGAGAGACCCAGTACTTC
CASSSPGSKGETQYF
>TRBV6-1|TRBJ1-5|.|many
TGTGCCAGCTCCTTCCCCCAATGGACAGTGGGGTCGACTCAGCCCCAGCATTTT
CASSFPQWTVGSTQPQHF
>TRBV7-3|TRBJ2-2|TRBD1|many
TGTGCCAGCAGCTATATACACGGGACAGACAACACCGGGGAGCTGTTTTTT
CASSYIHGTDNTGELFF
>TRBV12-3/TRBV12-4|TRBJ1-5|.|many
TGTGCCAGCAAATGGAATGACAGTAGCAATCAGCCCCAGCATTTT
CASKWNDSSNQPQHF
>TRBV2|TRBJ2-5|TRBD1|few
TGTGCCAGCAGCGTGGGGCGACAGGGGAAGGGAGAGACCCAGTACTTC
CASSVGRQGKGETQYF
>TRBV27|TRBJ2-2|TRBD2|few
TGTGCCAGCAGCCCCAGCGGGAGGAAGGGCGGGGAGCTGTTTTTT
CASSPSGRKGGELFF
>TRBV28|TRBJ2-3|.|many
TGTGCCAGCAGTCCCTCCCCTGGGGCCGGGGACCTGGATACGCAGTATTTT
CASSPSPGAGDLDTQYF
>TRBV5-4|TRBJ2-1|TRBD2|.
TGTGCCAGCAGCTTGGGTCTAGCGGGAGGTGAGCAGTTCTTC
CASSLGLAGGEQFF
>TRBV20-1|TRBJ2-1|.|many
TGCAGTGCTAAAGGTTTCCCGGGAGACGGCACCTACAATGAGCAGTTCTTC
CSAKGFPGDGTYNEQFF
>TRBV5-1|TRBJ1-1|.|many
TGCGCCAGCAGCACAGGGAGGTTTCAGGGCTCGATGAACACTGAAGCTTTCTTT
CASSTGRFQGSMNTEAFF
>TRBV6-6|TRBJ2-7|.|many
TGTGCCAGCAGTTACTCGTTAGCGAGGTACGAGCAGTACTTC
CASSYSLARYEQYF